This T cell receptor (beta chain) was captured by sequencing in a study of cytomegalovirus exposure and HLA in healthy donors. Study results and limitations: Rare sequences made up most TCRs, while some public TCRs were found in many donors. Sequencing likely produced, as an artifact, a cluster of highly shared sequence variants.

As concerns this clone: Its antigen is not identified.

The V end was cut by 4 bases, the J end by 8 bases, with 14 bases between. The CDR3 is 13 residues long. Germline V gives CDR1 SNHLY, CDR2 FYNNEI. PCR amplification relied on 60 Vbeta primers (plus 13 Jbeta primers). The method was immunoSEQ multiplex PCR; TCRdb's version includes in-frame clones alone and lacks a portion of them. The sample lists 250,000 or so clones, over 90% seen once, with approximately 1.5% in the top ten. Sequenced input: PBMCs. The chain joins TRBV2 to TRBJ1-2; a weak D match, TRBD1 (5 bases). This receptor was taken from a girl aged 2-10 years in good health and CMV-seronegative. As DNA, the CDR3 is TGTGCCAGCAGTGGCCGCGGGGCGAGGGGCTACACCTTC. Translating gives CASSGRGARGYTF.